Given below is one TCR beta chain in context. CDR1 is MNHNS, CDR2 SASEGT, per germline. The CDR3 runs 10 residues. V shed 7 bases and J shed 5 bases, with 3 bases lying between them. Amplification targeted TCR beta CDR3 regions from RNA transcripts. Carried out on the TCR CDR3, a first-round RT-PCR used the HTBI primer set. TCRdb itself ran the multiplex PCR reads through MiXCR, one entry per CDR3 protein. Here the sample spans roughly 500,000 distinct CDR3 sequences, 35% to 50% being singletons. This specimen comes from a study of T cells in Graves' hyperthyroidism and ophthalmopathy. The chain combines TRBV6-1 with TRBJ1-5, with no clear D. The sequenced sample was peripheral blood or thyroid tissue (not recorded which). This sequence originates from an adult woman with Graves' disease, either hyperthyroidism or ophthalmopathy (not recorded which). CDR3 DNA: TGTGCCAGCAACCATCAGCCCCAGCATTTT. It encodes CASNHQPQHF.